The clone carrying this T cell receptor beta chain was counted between two and nine times. This sample was taken from a study of blood T cells in healthy people across ages. For the second PCR, which ran for roughly 7 to 11 cycles, a sample-barcoded 5' primer and a J-beta primer mix were used. TCRdb reanalysed the 5' RACE reads using MiXCR and keeps one entry per CDR3 protein. This table holds under 1 million distinct CDR3 sequences, under 55% found once. J gave up 0 bases and V 8 bases, and 4 bases lay outside the gene matches. The CDR3 sequence is 13 residues long. Germline V gene sequence: CDR1 SGHAT, CDR2 FQNNGV.

The sample taken for sequencing was blood. The sequence derives from a man in his sixties in good health. This chain connects TRBV11-2 to TRBJ2-7, with 7 bases aligning to TRBD2. Here the CDR3 reads CASGWGGSYEQYF. In nucleotides, the CDR3 is TGTGCCAGCGGCTGGGGGGGCTCCTACGAGCAGTACTTC.